This record covers a single TCR beta chain. Each CDR3 protein gets one entry after TCRdb re-called the PCR reads with MiXCR. The table records approximately 3,200 distinct CDR3 sequences, 46% of them present only once. These data originate in a study of immune characterization of retroperitoneal liposarcoma. The germline CDR1 and CDR2 sequences are SGHVS and FQNEAQ. V lost 1 base to trimming and J lost 0 bases, with 12 bases between them. The CDR3 consists of 16 residues. The chain links TRBV7-8 to TRBJ1-1; D ambiguous. The sequence was obtained from a male donor with retroperitoneal liposarcoma. Sequenced input: tumor tissue. The CDR3 loop reads CASSLVEMLMNTEAFF. CDR3 DNA: TGTGCCAGCAGCTTAGTTGAGATGCTCATGAACACTGAAGCTTTCTTT.